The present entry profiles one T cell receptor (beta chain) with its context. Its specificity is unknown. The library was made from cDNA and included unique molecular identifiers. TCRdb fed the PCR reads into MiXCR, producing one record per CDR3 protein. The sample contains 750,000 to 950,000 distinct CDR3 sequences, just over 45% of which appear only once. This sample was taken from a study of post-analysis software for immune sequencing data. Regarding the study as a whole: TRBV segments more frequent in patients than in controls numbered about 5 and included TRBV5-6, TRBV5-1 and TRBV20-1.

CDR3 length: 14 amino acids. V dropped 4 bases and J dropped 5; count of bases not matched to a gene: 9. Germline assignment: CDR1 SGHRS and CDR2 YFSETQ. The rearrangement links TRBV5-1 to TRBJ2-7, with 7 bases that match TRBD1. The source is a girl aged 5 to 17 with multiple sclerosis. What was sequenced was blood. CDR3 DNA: TGCGCCAGCAGCGGCGGACAGGTCCGGGACGAGCAGTACTTC. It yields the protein CASSGGQVRDEQYF.